The sequence of this TCR beta chain was determined in a study of cytomegalovirus exposure and HLA in healthy donors. Amplification used 60 Vbeta primers and 13 Jbeta primers. Assay: immunoSEQ multiplex PCR; the TCRdb copy retains only in-frame clones and omits some. The data show 62,000 or so clones, approximately 80% seen once. Points from the study as a whole: Trimming of TCR beta V- and J-genes showed a link, identified in a later analysis, to a missense DCLRE1C variant. As a later analysis revealed, most CMV-associated TCR beta chains appeared HLA-restricted.

The CDR3 covers 17 residues. Germline V gene sequence: CDR1 MNHEY, CDR2 SMNVEV (reference sequence). The ends were cut back, 2 bases at V and 3 bases at J, with 14 bases in the middle. Note on this clone: The antigen remains undetermined.

This clonotype originated in a man between 25 and 39 years old in good health and CMV-seronegative. This chain connects TRBV27 to TRBJ2-6; a possible D gene is TRBD2 (5 bases). Sequencing was performed on PBMCs. The CDR3 DNA follows: TGTGCCAGCAGTTTAAGTCGGGGAATGGGTGGGGCCAACGTCCTGACTTTC. Its translation is CASSLSRGMGGANVLTF.